The present TCR beta chain was sequenced within a study of cytomegalovirus exposure and HLA in healthy donors. Study-wide context: Across a few hundred genotyped donors, about 81% landed in the Caucasian-associated ancestry cluster. The study's findings and limits: When a later analysis was performed, an Asian-associated ancestry cluster reportedly had fewer N-insertions than the approximately 680-donor mean.

The CDR3 extends over 16 amino acids. The V gene lost 2 bases and the J gene lost 6 bases, with 17 bases spanning the gap. The germline gives CDR1 MGHRA, CDR2 YSYEKL. PCR primers comprised 60 Vbeta and 13 Jbeta primers. Repertoires were generated with immunoSEQ multiplex PCR, while TCRdb's copy carries only in-frame clones and drops some. Here the sample spans about 91,000 clones, around 68% being singletons. Concerning this clone: The antigen remains undetermined.

The sequencing sample was made of PBMCs. The sequence came from a female donor in good health and CMV-seronegative. V gene TRBV4-1 combines with J gene TRBJ2-1, with D possibly TRBD2 on 5 matching bases. The CDR3: CASSQTLNLAGNEQFF. In DNA, the CDR3 is TGCGCCAGCAGCCAAACCCTTAATCTAGCAGGCAATGAGCAGTTCTTC.